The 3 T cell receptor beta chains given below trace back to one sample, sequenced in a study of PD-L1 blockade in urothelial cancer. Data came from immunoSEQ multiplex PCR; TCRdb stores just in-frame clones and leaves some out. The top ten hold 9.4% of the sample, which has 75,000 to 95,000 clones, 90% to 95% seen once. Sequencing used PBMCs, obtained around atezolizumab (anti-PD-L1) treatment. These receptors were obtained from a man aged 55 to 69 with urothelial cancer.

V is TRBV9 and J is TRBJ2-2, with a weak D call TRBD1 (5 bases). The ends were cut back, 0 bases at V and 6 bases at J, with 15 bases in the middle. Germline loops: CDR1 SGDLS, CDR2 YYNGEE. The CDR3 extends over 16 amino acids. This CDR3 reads CASSVAVGANSGELFF. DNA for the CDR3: TGTGCCAGCAGCGTAGCTGTTGGGGCCAATTCCGGGGAGCTGTTTTTT.

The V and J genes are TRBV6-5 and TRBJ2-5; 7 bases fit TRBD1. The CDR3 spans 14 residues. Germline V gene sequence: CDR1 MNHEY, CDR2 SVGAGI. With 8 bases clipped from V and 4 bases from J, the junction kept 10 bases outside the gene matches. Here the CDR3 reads CASARQGVLETQYF. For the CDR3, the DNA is TGTGCCAGCGCCCGACAGGGCGTCCTAGAGACCCAGTACTTC.

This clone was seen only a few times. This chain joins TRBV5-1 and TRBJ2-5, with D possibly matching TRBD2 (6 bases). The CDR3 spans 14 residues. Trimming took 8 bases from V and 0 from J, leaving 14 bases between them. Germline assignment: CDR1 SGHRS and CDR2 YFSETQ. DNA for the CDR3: TGCGCCAGTCGACTAGAGGCATACCAAGAGACCCAGTACTTC. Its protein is CASRLEAYQETQYF.